The T cell receptor (beta chain) described here comes from a study of T cells in Graves' hyperthyroidism and ophthalmopathy. Study at large: Peripheral blood was secured at the point of initial diagnosis, before any treatment. Study-level findings and limits: For ophthalmopathy, model prediction preceded onset by a median approximately 6 months.

This clonotype was recorded a few times. Its antigen is not known. RNA transcripts served as the template for amplifying TCR beta CDR3 regions. The HTBI primer set served for first-round RT-PCR of the TCR CDR3. TCRdb fed the multiplex PCR reads into MiXCR, producing one record per CDR3 protein. The data show approximately 590,000 distinct CDR3 sequences, roughly 14% seen once. In patients aged 18 to 65, hyperthyroidism was newly diagnosed, with duration under 2 months. Patients having uncontrolled infection, another autoimmune disease, pregnancy or lactation were not included. The CDR3 has 15 amino acids. Germline V lookup: CDR1 SEHNR, CDR2 FQNEAQ (reference sequence). V shed 5 bases and J 2 bases; nucleotides not matched to a gene: 8.

The sequence derives from a woman in her twenties or thirties with Graves' hyperthyroidism. V and J are TRBV7-9 and TRBJ2-7, with 8 nucleotides matching TRBD1. Sequencing was done on a sample of blood. In DNA form, the CDR3 reads TGTGCCAGCAGCCCGAAGACAGGGGAGGCCTACGAGCAGTACTTC. Translating it yields CASSPKTGEAYEQYF.